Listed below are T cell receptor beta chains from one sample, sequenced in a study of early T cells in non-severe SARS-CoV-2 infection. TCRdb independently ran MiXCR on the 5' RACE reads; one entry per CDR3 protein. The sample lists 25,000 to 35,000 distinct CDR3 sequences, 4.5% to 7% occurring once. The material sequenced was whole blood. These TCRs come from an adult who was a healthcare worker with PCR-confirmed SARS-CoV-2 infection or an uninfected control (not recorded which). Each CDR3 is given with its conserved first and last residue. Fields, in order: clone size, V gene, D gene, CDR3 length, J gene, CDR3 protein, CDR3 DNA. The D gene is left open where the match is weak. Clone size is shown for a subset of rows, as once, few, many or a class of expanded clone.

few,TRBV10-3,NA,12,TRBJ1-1,CAVSAGNTEAFF,TGTGCCGTTTCCGCGGGGAACACTGAAGCTTTCTTT
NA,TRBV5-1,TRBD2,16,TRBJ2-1,CASSLDASGRANEQFF,TGCGCCAGCAGCTTGGACGCTAGCGGGAGGGCCAATGAGCAGTTCTTC
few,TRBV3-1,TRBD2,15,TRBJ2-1,CASRFSRGVHNEQFF,TGTGCCAGCAGGTTCAGTCGGGGGGTTCACAATGAGCAGTTCTTC
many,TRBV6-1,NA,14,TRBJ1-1,CASSEPRVATEAFF,TGTGCCAGCAGTGAACCCAGGGTAGCGACTGAAGCTTTCTTT
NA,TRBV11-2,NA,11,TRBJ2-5,CASLSRGTQYF,TGTGCCAGCCTCTCCCGGGGGACCCAGTACTTC
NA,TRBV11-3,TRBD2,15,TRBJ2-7,CASSLDSKRGYEQYF,TGTGCCAGCAGCTTAGATTCTAAGCGGGGCTACGAGCAGTACTTC
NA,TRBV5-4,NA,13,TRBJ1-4,CASSFTSNEKLFF,TGTGCCAGCAGCTTTACCTCTAATGAAAAACTGTTTTTT
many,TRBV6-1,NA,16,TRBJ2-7,CASSEPFGTGDYEQYF,TGTGCCAGCAGTGAACCCTTTGGAACGGGGGATTACGAGCAGTACTTC
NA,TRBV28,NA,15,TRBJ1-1,CASSFQGRMNTEAFF,TGTGCCAGCAGTTTCCAAGGGAGAATGAACACTGAAGCTTTCTTT
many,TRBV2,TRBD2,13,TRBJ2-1,CASKLAGAREQFF,TGTGCCAGCAAGCTAGCGGGAGCGCGGGAGCAGTTCTTC
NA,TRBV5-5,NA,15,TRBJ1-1,CASSPLGTTATEAFF,TGTGCCAGCAGCCCACTAGGGACGACAGCCACTGAAGCTTTCTTT
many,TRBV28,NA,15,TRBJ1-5,CAIQLGGGMRQPQHF,TGTGCCATTCAACTGGGGGGGGGCATGCGTCAGCCCCAGCATTTT
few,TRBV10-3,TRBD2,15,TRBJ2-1,CAISGGGLDKNEQFF,TGTGCCATCAGTGGAGGGGGACTAGATAAGAATGAGCAGTTCTTC
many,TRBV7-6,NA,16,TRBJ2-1,CASSAFGGLAYNEQFF,TGTGCCAGCAGCGCCTTTGGAGGGCTGGCCTACAATGAGCAGTTCTTC
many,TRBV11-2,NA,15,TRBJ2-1,CASSLGPGAYNEQFF,TGTGCCAGCAGCCTCGGTCCGGGGGCCTACAATGAGCAGTTCTTC
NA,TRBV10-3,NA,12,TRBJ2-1,CATSSVAGEQFF,TGTGCCACCTCTTCGGTGGCGGGTGAGCAGTTCTTC
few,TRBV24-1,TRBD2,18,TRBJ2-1,CATSDGASGSGTGNEQFF,TGTGCCACCAGTGATGGCGCTAGCGGGAGTGGTACTGGCAATGAGCAGTTCTTC
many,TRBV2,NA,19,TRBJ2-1,CASSPRTGAQSGRAHEQFF,TGTGCCAGCAGCCCCCGGACAGGGGCGCAAAGCGGGAGGGCTCATGAGCAGTTCTTC
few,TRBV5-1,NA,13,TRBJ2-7,CASSQFTVSEQYF,TGCGCCAGCAGTCAGTTTACCGTGTCTGAGCAGTACTTC
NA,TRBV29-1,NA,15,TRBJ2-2,CSVEDPPGVTGELFF,TGCAGCGTTGAAGATCCTCCGGGGGTCACCGGGGAGCTGTTTTTT
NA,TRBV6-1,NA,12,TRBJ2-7,CASSEVSYEQYF,TGTGCCAGCAGTGAAGTCAGCTACGAGCAGTACTTC
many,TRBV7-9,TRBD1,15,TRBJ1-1,CASSPDRGMNTEAFF,TGTGCCAGCAGTCCTGACAGGGGAATGAACACTGAAGCTTTCTTT
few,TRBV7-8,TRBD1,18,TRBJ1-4,CASSLAWGRGNPNEKLFF,TGTGCCAGCAGCTTAGCGTGGGGCAGGGGGAATCCTAATGAAAAACTGTTTTTT
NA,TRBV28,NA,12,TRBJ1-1,CASRVRPAEAFF,TGTGCCAGCAGGGTCCGTCCAGCTGAAGCTTTCTTT
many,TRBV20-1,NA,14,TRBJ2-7,CSAENTGNSYEQYF,TGCAGTGCTGAAAACACAGGGAATTCGTACGAGCAGTACTTC
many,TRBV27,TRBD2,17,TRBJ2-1,CASSFRWTSGGYNEQFF,TGTGCCAGCAGTTTCCGTTGGACTAGCGGGGGCTACAATGAGCAGTTCTTC
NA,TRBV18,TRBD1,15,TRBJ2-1,CASSPRGQGADEQFF,TGTGCCAGCTCACCAAGGGGACAGGGGGCCGATGAGCAGTTCTTC
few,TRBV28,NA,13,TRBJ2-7,CASSLWGIYEQYF,TGTGCCAGCAGTTTATGGGGAATCTACGAGCAGTACTTC
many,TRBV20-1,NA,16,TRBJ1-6,CSARRRSRSYNSPLHF,TGCAGTGCCCGGAGGAGGAGTCGCTCCTATAATTCACCCCTCCACTTT
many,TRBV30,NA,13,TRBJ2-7,CAWSMGEGYEQYF,TGTGCCTGGAGTATGGGGGAAGGGTACGAGCAGTACTTC
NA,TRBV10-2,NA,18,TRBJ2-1,CASSESAYGRGTYNEQFF,TGCGCCAGCAGTGAGTCGGCCTATGGGCGGGGTACCTACAATGAGCAGTTCTTC
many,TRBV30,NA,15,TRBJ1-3,CAWAPSELIGNTIYF,TGTGCCTGGGCCCCCAGCGAGTTGATTGGAAACACCATATATTTT
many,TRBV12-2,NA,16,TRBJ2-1,CASRFSPLSSYNEQFF,TGTGCAAGTCGCTTTAGTCCCCTCAGCTCCTACAATGAGCAGTTCTTC
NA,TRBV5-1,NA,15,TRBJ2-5,CASSSAAGPQETQYF,TGCGCCAGCAGCTCAGCGGCGGGCCCCCAAGAGACCCAGTACTTC
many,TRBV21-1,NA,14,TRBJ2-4,CASSKGDYKNIQYF,TGTGCCAGCAGCAAAGGGGACTATAAAAACATTCAGTACTTC
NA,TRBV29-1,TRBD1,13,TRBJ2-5,CSVPGQGFGTQYF,TGCAGCGTCCCCGGACAGGGTTTCGGGACCCAGTACTTC
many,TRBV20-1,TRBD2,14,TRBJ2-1,CSAPGTSLINEQFF,TGCAGTGCTCCCGGGACTAGCCTAATCAATGAGCAGTTCTTC
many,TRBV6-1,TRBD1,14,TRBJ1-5,CASSETGGHQPQHF,TGTGCCAGCAGTGAAACAGGGGGTCATCAGCCCCAGCATTTT
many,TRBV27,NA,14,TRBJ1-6,CASGTGQYNSPLHF,TGTGCCAGCGGTACTGGACAGTATAATTCACCCCTCCACTTT
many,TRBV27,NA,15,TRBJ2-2,CASSYRPDLTGELFF,TGTGCCAGCAGTTATCGCCCGGACCTCACCGGGGAGCTGTTTTTT
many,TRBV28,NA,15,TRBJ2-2,CASSLERTNTGELFF,TGTGCCAGCAGTTTGGAACGCACGAACACCGGGGAGCTGTTTTTT
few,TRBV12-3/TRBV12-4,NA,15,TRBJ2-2,CASSFETVNTGELFF,TGTGCCAGCAGTTTTGAGACAGTGAACACCGGGGAGCTGTTTTTT
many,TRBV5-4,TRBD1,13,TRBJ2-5,CASSTDREETQYF,TGTGCCAGCAGCACTGACAGGGAGGAGACCCAGTACTTC
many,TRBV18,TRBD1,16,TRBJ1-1,CASSPSRQGGISEAFF,TGTGCCAGCTCACCAAGTCGGCAGGGGGGAATCTCTGAAGCTTTCTTT
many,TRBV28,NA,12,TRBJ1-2,CASGVANYGYTF,TGTGCCAGCGGGGTAGCTAACTATGGCTACACCTTC
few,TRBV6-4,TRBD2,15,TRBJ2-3,CASSLRGGSADTQYF,TGTGCCAGCAGCCTACGGGGGGGTTCCGCAGATACGCAGTATTTT
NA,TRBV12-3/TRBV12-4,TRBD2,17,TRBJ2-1,CASKPTLGTSGRNEQFF,TGTGCCAGCAAACCCACCCTGGGGACTAGCGGGAGAAATGAGCAGTTCTTC